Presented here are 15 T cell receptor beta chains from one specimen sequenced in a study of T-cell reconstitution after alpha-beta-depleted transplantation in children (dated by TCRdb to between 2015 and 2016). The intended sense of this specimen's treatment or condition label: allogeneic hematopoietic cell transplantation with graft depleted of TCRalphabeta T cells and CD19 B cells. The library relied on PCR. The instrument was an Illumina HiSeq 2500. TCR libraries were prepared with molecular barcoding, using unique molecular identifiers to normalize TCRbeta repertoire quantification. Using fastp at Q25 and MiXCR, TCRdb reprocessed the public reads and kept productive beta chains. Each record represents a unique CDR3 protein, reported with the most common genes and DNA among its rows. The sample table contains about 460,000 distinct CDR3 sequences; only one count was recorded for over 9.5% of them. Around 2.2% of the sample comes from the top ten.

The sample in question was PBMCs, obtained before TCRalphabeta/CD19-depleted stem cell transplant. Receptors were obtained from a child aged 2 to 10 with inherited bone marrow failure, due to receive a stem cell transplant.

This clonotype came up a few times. The CDR3 spells CSARHADTGELFF. CDR3 DNA: TGCAGTGCTAGACACGCCGACACCGGGGAGCTGTTTTTT. J is TRBJ2-2 and V is TRBV20-1, with D unclear. Deletions cut 2 bases from V and 3 bases from J, with 7 bases between. CDR1 and CDR2 (germline): DFQATT, SNEGSKA (reference sequence). This CDR3 has 13 amino acids.

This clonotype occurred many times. CDR3 sequence: CASSPWVGRTSYEQYF. For the CDR3, the DNA is TGTGCCAGCTCACCATGGGTTGGCAGGACCTCCTACGAGCAGTACTTC. The V and J genes are TRBV18 and TRBJ2-7; D remains ambiguous. Germline V gene sequence: CDR1 KGHSH, CDR2 LQKENI. Trimming took 2 bases from V and 0 from J, leaving 14 bases between them. The CDR3 has 16 amino acids.

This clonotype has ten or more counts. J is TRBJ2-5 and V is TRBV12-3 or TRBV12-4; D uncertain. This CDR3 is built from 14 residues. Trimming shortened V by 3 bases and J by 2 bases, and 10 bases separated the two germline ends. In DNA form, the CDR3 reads TGTGCCAGCAGTTTTGTCGGGCGGCAAGAGACCCAGTACTTC. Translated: CASSFVGRQETQYF.

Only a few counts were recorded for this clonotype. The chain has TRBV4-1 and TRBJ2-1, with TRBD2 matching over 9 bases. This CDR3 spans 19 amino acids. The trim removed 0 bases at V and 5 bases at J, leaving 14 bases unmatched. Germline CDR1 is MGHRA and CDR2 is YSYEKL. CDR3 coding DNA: TGCGCCAGCAGCCAAGAGAGCCTATCGATAGCGGGAGAGCACAATGAGCAGTTCTTC. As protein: CASSQESLSIAGEHNEQFF.

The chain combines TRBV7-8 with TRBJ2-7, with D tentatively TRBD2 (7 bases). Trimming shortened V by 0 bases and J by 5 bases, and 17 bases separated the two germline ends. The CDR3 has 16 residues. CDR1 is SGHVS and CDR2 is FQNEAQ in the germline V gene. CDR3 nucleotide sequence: TGTGCCAGCAGCTTAGCGCCGGGGGGCGCGGGCCACGAGCAGTACTTC. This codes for CASSLAPGGAGHEQYF.

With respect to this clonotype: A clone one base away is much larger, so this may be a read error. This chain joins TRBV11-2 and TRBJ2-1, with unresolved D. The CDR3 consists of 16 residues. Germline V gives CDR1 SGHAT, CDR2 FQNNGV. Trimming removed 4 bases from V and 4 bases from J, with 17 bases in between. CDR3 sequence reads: CASSSELEIKYNEQFF. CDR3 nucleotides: TGTGCCAGCAGCTCCGAGCTGGAGATAAAATACAATGAGCAGTTCTTC.

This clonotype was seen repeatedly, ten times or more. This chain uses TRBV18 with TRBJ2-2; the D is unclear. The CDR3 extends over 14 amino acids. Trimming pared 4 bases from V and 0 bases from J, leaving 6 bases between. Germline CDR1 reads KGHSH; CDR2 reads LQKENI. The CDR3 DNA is TGTGCCAGCTCACGGGCCCCGAACACCGGGGAGCTGTTTTTT. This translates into CASSRAPNTGELFF. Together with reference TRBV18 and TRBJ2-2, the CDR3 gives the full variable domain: NAGVMQNPRHLVRRRGQEARLRCSPMKGHSHVYWYRQLPEEGLKFMVYLQKENIIDESGMPKERFSAEFPKEGPSILRIQQVVRGDSAAYFCASSRAPNTGELFFGEGSRLTVL.

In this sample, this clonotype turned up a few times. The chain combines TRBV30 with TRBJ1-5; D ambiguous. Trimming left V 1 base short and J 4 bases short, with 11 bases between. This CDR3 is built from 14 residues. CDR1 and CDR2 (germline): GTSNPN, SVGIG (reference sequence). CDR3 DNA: TGTGCCTGGAGTGCACAGTTGGGGAATCAGCCCCAGCATTTT. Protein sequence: CAWSAQLGNQPQHF.

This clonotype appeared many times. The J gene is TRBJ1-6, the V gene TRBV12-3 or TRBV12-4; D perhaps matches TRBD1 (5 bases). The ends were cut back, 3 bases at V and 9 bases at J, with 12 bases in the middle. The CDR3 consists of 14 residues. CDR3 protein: CASSLVQAGSPLHF. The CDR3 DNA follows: TGTGCCAGCAGTTTGGTACAGGCGGGTTCACCCCTCCACTTT.

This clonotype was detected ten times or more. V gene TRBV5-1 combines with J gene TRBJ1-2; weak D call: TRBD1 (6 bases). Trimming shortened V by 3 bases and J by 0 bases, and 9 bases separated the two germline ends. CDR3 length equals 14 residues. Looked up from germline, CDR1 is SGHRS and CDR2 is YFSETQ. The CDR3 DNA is TGCGCCAGCAGCTCGGGACAAGCTAACTATGGCTACACCTTC. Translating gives CASSSGQANYGYTF.

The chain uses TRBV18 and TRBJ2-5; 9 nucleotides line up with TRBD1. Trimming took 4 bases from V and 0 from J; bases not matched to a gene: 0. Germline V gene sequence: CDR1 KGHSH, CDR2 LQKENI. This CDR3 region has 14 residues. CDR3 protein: CASSRQGDQETQYF. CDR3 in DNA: TGTGCCAGCTCACGACAGGGGGACCAAGAGACCCAGTACTTC. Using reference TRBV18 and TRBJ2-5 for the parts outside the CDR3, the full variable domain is NAGVMQNPRHLVRRRGQEARLRCSPMKGHSHVYWYRQLPEEGLKFMVYLQKENIIDESGMPKERFSAEFPKEGPSILRIQQVVRGDSAAYFCASSRQGDQETQYFGPGTRLLVL.

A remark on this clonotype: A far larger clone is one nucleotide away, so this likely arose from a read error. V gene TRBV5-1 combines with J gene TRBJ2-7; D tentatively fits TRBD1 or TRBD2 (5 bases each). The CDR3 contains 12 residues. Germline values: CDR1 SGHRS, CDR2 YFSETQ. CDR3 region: CASSRGFYERYF. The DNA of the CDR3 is TGCGCCAGCAGTCGGGGCTTCTACGAGCGGTACTTC. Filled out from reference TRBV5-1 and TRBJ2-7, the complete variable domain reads KAGVTQTPRYLIKTRGQQVTLSCSPISGHRSVSWYQQTPGQGLQFLFEYFSETQRNKGNFPGRFSGRQFSNSRSEMNVSTLELGDSALYLCASSRGFYERYFGPGTRLTVT.

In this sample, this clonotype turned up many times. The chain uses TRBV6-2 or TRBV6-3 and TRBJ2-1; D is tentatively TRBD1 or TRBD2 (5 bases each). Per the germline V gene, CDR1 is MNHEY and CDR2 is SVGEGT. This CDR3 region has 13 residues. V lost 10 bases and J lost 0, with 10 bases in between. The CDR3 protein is CATGLSSYNEQFF. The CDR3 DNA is TGTGCCACGGGGCTCAGCTCCTACAATGAGCAGTTCTTC.

Written as DNA, the CDR3 is TGTGCCACCAGCGAAGCGACAGGGGGGAATGAAAAACTGTTTTTT. This sequence encodes CATSEATGGNEKLFF. V usage is TRBV15 and J usage is TRBJ1-4; 9 bases are shared with TRBD1. The CDR3 covers 15 residues. Germline assignment: CDR1 LNHNV and CDR2 YYDKDF (reference sequence). V dropped 5 bases and J dropped 5; count of bases not matched to a gene: 6.

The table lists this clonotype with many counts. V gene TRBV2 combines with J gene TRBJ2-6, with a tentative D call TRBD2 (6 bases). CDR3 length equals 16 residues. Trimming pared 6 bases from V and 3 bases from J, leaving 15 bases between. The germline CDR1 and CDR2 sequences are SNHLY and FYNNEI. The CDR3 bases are TGTGCCAGCAGCCGATGGAGGGGCGGTGGGGCCAACGTCCTGACTTTC. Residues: CASSRWRGGGANVLTF.